This T cell receptor (beta chain) was identified in a study of shared clonotypes between healthy human individuals (dated by TCRdb to the early 2020s). Study-level background: The cohort included three men and two women between 18 and 49 years of age. Per donor, three plates each were used for CD4 naive and CD4 memory, two for CD8 naive, and one for CD8 memory. Leukapheresis yielded between about 0.9 and 9 billion PBMCs per donor. To estimate repertoire size and how much clonotypes are shared between individuals, the study performed deep sequencing of blood TCR repertoires from a few healthy adults. To increase sequencing depth and limit assay-specific biases, TCR repertoire library preparation and sequencing were carried out by different laboratories using diverse techniques.

General findings and caveats noted by the study authors: Rarefaction of sorted-subset datasets indicated incomplete sequencing despite the large sequencing depth. Because the study included a small number of donors, the genetic and exposure-history diversity represented was limited. Sampling was limited to blood, and TCR repertoires in tissue likely differ from TCR repertoires in blood. Based on pairwise subsampling, the degree of clonotype sharing among donors was expected to be affected by sequencing depth. Across a few donors, approximately 5% of naive CD4, roughly 3.4% of naive CD8, approximately 2.5% of memory CD4, and 0.4% of memory CD8 clonotypes were shared. Naive subsets generally had larger estimated clonotype richness than memory subsets did. Higher generation probabilities were observed for clonotypes shared by all four sorted-subset donors than for non-shared clonotypes.

The CDR3 covers 15 residues, taking in both the cysteine and the phenylalanine. Only the CDR3 part of the read is kept: 45 bases, read in frame from the first base. Trimming at the junction amounts to 4 bases on V and 4 bases on J, and the germline ends lie 15 bases apart. According to the germline V gene, CDR1 reads MGHRA and CDR2 reads YSYEKL. Healthy HIV-negative adults with no recently reported acute infections or vaccinations were included as donors. Every donor was a Caucasian adult residing in Nashville, Tennessee, USA. CD4+ T cells were enriched by magnetic negative selection, after which naive cells were positively selected on CD45RA and the negative fraction was taken as the memory subset. After blood collection by leukapheresis, PBMCs were isolated using Ficoll-Histopaque density gradient centrifugation and then cryopreserved in the vapor phase of liquid nitrogen. Purity and quantity of every magnetically sorted T cell population were checked by analytical flow cytometry. Genomic DNA was isolated from each sorted fraction and quantified by UV absorbance on a Nanodrop 2000c.

Using the deep immunoSEQ assay, multiplex PCR amplified TCR CDR3 regions from genomic DNA. Extracted genomic DNA from each cell subset was distributed evenly across all wells of several immunoSEQ 96-well plates, and each plate was treated as a replicate. For sorted subsets, around 200 ng genomic DNA, equal to 25,000 to 35,000 T cell genomes, was loaded into each replicate PCR. Purified libraries were measured with a Qubit 3.0 fluorometer, size-checked on a Bioanalyzer 2100, and measured again with the KAPA Library Quantification kit. Every immunoSEQ 96-well plate was sequenced on a dedicated single-read 150-cycle Illumina NextSeq 550 flow cell. The paper's processing steps were these. Because the immunoSEQ output held only junctional sequences and lacked quality scores, the filtering could not match the filtering applied to full-length reads. To assign V/J genes and CDR3, sequences were annotated using PyIR, a Python wrapper for IgBLAST v1.9, with IMGT germline references. Reads with weak V/J assignments (E-value above 1e-6), missing CDR3, stop codons, out-of-frame junctions, or ambiguous translated residues were removed. V3J clonotypes were defined by identical inferred V gene, J gene, and CDR3 amino acid sequence. To compute the percentage overlap between repertoires, the number of shared unique clonotypes was divided by the size of the smaller repertoire. Three approaches were used to assess repertoire richness: RTK rarefaction, the Chao1 estimator, and Recon v2.1 estimates of unobserved clonotypes. Generation probabilities for all TCRbeta clonotypes obtained by the gDNA method from a handful of donors were computed using OLGA. TCRdb stores this immuneACCESS table with in-frame sequences only. Part of the clones is absent; in the studies checked, under half of the shortfall reflects unresolved V genes, and no reason is known for the rest. The V and J calls and clone size come from that table; D and trimming were worked out from the DNA. In this sample the table shows about 1.1 million clones, around 77% of which occur a single time. The leading ten clones occupy approximately 0.95% of the sample.

Notes on this clone: Its cognate antigen has yet to be identified. Base-call qualities are not available, and no considerably larger clone is one nucleotide away.

Sequencing input: memory CD4+ T cells from PBMCs. The sample's cell subset or site, from its label and the paper: CD45RA-negative fraction. The chain couples TRBV4-1 to TRBJ2-3, with no confidently assigned D gene. This clonotype was sampled from a young man in good health. Some clones in this sample may be carry-over from other donors' samples. CDR3 protein: CASSPTGRNADTQYF. The sequence in DNA is TGCGCCAGCAGCCCAACGGGCCGTAACGCAGATACGCAGTATTTT.